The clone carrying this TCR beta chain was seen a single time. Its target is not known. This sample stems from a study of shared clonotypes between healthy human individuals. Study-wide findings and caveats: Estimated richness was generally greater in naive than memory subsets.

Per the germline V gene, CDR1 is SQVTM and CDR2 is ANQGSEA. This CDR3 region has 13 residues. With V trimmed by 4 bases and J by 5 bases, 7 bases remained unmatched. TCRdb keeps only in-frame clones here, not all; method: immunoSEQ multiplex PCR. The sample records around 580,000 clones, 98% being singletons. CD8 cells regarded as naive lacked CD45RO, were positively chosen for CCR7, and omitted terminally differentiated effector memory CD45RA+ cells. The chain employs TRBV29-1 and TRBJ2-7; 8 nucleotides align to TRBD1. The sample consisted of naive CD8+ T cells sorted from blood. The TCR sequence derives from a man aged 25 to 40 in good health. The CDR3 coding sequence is TGCAGCGTTGGCGATGTGACAGGGGACGAGCAGTACTTC. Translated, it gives CSVGDVTGDEQYF.